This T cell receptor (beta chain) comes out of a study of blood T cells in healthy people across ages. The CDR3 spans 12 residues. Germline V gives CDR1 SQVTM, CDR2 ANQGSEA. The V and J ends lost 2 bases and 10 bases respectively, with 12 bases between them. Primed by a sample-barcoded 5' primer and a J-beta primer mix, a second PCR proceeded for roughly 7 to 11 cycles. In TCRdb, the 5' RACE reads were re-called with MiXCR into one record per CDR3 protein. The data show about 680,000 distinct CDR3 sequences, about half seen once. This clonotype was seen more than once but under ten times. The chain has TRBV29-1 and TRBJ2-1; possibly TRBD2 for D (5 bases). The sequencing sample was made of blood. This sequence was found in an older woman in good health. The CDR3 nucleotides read TGCAGCGTTGAAATGGCGGGCGAGGAGCAGTTCTTC. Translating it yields CSVEMAGEEQFF.